This TCR beta chain comes out of a study of a mutant IDH1 vaccine in newly diagnosed glioma. About the research overall: Onset of vaccination occurred 4-6 weeks following radiotherapy alone, or with temozolomide cycles. Visit V12 was conducted at week 35 as the safety follow-up. Visit V13 came later, at week 47. Mean patient age was around 40 years; around 62% were male and around 38% female.

Noted time point: week 35, safety follow-up. Topical imiquimod was applied with each vaccine dose, which held 300 ug of mutant IDH1 20-mer peptide. Each astrocytoma in the donors was new, WHO grade 3 or 4, IDH1-mutant and ATRX-lost. This clone occurred a few times. Its target is unknown. Generated by immunoSEQ multiplex PCR, the TCRdb table keeps only in-frame clones and is missing some. This table holds approximately 50,000 clones, about nine tenths found once. Per germline, CDR1 MDHEN and CDR2 SYDVKM. CDR3 length: 15 amino acids. Trimming pared 8 bases from V and 1 base from J, leaving 15 bases between.

Sequencing was performed on PBMCs, taken from a glioma patient whose treatment included an IDH1 peptide vaccine. The clonotype comes from a middle-aged man with glioma. This chain connects TRBV28 to TRBJ1-5; maybe TRBD1 (6 bases). In nucleotides, the CDR3 is TGTGCCAGCGTCTGGGCACAGGGAAGCAATCAGCCCCAGCATTTT. Amino acid sequence: CASVWAQGSNQPQHF. Looking up the rest from reference TRBV28 and TRBJ1-5 gives the full variable domain: DVKVTQSSRYLVKRTGEKVFLECVQDMDHENMFWYRQDPGLGLRLIYFSYDVKMKEKGDIPEGYSVSREKKERFSLILESASTNQTSMYLCASVWAQGSNQPQHFGDGTRLSIL.